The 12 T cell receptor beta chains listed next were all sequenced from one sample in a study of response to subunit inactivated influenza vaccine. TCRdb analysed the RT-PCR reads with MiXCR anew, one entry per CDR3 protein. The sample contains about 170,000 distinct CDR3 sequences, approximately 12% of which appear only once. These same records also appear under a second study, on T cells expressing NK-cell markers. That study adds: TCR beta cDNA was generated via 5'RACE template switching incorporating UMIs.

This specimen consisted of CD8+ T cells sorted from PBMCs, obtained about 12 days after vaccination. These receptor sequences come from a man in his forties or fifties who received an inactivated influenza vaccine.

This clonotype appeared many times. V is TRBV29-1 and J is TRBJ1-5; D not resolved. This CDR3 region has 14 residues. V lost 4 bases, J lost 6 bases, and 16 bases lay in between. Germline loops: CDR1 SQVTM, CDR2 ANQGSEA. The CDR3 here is CSVGEGSGGQPQHF. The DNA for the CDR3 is TGCAGCGTTGGGGAAGGGAGCGGAGGTCAGCCCCAGCATTTT.

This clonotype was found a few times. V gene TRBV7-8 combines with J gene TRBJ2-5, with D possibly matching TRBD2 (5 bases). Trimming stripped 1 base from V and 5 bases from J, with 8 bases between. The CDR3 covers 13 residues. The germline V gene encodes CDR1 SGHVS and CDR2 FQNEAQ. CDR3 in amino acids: CASSLVRDETQYF. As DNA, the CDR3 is TGTGCCAGCAGCTTAGTGAGGGATGAGACCCAGTACTTC.

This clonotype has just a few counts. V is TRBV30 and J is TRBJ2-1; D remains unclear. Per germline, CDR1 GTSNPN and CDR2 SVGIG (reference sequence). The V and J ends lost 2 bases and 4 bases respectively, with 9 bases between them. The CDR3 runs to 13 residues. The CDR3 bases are TGTGCCTGGAGTAGTGGGCCGTACAATGAGCAGTTCTTC. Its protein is CAWSSGPYNEQFF.

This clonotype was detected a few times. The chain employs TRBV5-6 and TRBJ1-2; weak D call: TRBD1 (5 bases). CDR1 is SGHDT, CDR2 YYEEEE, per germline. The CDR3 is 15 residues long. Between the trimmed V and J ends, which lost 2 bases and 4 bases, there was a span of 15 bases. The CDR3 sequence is CASSFGTAESYGYTF. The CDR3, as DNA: TGTGCCAGCAGCTTCGGGACGGCGGAGAGCTATGGCTACACCTTC.

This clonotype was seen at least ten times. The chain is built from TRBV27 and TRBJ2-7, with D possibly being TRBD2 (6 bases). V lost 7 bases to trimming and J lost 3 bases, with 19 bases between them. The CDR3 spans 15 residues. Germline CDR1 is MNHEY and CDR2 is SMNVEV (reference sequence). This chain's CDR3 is CASKWDAGSNYEQYF. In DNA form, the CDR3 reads TGTGCCAGCAAATGGGACGCGGGGTCGAACTACGAGCAGTACTTC.

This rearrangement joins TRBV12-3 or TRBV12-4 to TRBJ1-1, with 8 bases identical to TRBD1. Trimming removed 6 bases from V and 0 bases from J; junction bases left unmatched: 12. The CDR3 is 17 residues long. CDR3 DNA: TGTGCCAGCAGCATAACTGCCGGGACAGGTGTGAACACTGAAGCTTTCTTT. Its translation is CASSITAGTGVNTEAFF.

The chain's CDR3 is CASSQDLLTVYEQYF. The CDR3 bases are TGCGCCAGCAGCCAAGATTTATTGACAGTCTACGAGCAGTACTTC. The chain carries TRBV4-3 and TRBJ2-7; TRBD1 might be the D (5 bases). The germline CDR1 and CDR2 sequences are LGHNA and YSLEER. The V gene lost 0 bases and the J gene lost 3 bases, with 12 bases spanning the gap. The CDR3 is made up of 15 amino acids.

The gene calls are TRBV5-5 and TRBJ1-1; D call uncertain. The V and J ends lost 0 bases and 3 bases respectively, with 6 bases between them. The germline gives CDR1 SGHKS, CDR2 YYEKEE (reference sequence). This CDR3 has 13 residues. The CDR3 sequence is CASSLGPDTEAFF. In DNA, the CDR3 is TGTGCCAGCAGCTTGGGGCCAGACACTGAAGCTTTCTTT.

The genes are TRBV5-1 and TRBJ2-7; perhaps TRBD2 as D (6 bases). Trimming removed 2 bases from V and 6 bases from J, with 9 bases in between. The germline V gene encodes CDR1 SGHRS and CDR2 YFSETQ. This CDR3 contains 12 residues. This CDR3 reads CASSFTSSEQYF. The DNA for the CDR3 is TGCGCCAGCAGCTTCACTAGCTCCGAGCAGTACTTC.

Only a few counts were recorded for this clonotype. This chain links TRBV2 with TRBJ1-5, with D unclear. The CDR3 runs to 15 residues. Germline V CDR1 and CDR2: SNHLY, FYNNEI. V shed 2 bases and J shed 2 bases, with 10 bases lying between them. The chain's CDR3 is CASSETGFRNQPQHF. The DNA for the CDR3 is TGTGCCAGCAGTGAAACGGGGTTTCGCAATCAGCCCCAGCATTTT. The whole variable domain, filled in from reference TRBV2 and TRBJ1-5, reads EPEVTQTPSHQVTQMGQEVILRCVPISNHLYFYWYRQILGQKVEFLVSFYNNEISEKSEIFDDQFSVERPDGSNFTLKIRSTKLEDSAMYFCASSETGFRNQPQHFGDGTRLSIL.

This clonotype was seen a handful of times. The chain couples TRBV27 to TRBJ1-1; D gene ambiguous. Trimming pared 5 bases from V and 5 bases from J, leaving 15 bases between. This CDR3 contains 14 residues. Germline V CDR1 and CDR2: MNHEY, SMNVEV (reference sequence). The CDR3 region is CASSSLLRRTEAFF. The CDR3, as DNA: TGTGCCAGCAGTAGCTTACTGCGCCGGACTGAAGCTTTCTTT.

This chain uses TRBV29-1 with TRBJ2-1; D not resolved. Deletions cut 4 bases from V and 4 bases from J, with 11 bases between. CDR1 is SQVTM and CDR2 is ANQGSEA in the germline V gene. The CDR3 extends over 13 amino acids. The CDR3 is CSVVGPEYNEQFF. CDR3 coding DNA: TGCAGCGTTGTCGGGCCCGAGTACAATGAGCAGTTCTTC.